This T cell receptor beta chain originates from a study of regulatory T cells in long-lasting Graves disease. General study findings and limits: Persistent disease preferred TRBV28, TRBJ1-2 and TRBJ2-5. Persistent Graves' patients showed a TCR diversity that was lower than that of newly diagnosed ones.

Unmatched junction bases numbered 4, after V lost 6 bases and J lost 3 bases. The CDR3 runs to 14 residues. Germline V CDR1 and CDR2: MDHEN, SYDVKM. Time point noted: newly diagnosed GD, antithyroid drugs for less than 3 months. Preparation of the TCR library used RNA extracted from PBMCs. Comments on this clonotype: Antigen specificity is unknown.

Both iRepertoire HTBI primers and Arm-PCR of CDR3 regions were used to build the TCR beta libraries. TCRdb re-analysed the multiplex PCR reads in MiXCR, keeping a single row per CDR3 protein. The sample has 500,000 or so distinct CDR3 sequences, approximately 14% seen once. In addition, the sample was reused for a study of T cells in Graves' hyperthyroidism and ophthalmopathy. That investigation notes: Uncontrolled infection, other autoimmune disease, pregnancy or lactation disqualified patients from enrolment.

Sequencing used peripheral blood mononuclear cells (PBMCs), obtained at new diagnosis, from a patient treated with antithyroid drugs. J is TRBJ2-7 and V is TRBV28, with TRBD2 matching over 11 bases. This TCR came from a woman aged 45 to 65 with Graves disease. As DNA, the CDR3 is TGTGCCAGCAGGCCGGGACTAGCGGACTACGAGCAGTACTTC. It specifies CASRPGLADYEQYF.